Listed below are T cell receptor beta chains from one sample, sequenced in a study of naive CD8 T cells in extremely preterm neonates. TCRdb's copy holds only in-frame clones and misses some; the assay was immunoSEQ multiplex PCR. The data show approximately 6,000 clones, about 98% seen once. Sequencing input: naive CD8+ T cells from cord blood. The receptors derive from a newborn in good health. CDR3s leave out the opening cysteine and the closing phenylalanine or tryptophan.

J gene: TRBJ2-7; V gene: TRBV13; CDR3 protein: ASSIQTNRGYEQY
J gene: TRBJ2-2; V gene: TRBV9; CDR3 protein: ASSVAANTGELF
J gene: TRBJ2-7; V gene: TRBV7-2; CDR3 protein: ASSQGGGAPYEQY
J gene: TRBJ1-2; V gene: TRBV13; CDR3 protein: ASSIEGGRSYGYT
J gene: TRBJ2-2; V gene: TRBV19; CDR3 protein: ASSISRGELF
J gene: TRBJ2-3; V gene: TRBV4-1; CDR3 protein: ASSQEQDTQY
J gene: -; V gene: TRBV28; CDR3 protein: ASSVAGTTYEQY
J gene: TRBJ1-1; V gene: TRBV5-6; CDR3 protein: ASSLGQGAAF
J gene: TRBJ2-3; V gene: TRBV5-4; CDR3 protein: ASSWVSGGAPDTQY
J gene: TRBJ1-2; V gene: TRBV5-1; CDR3 protein: ASSLSEGDGYT
J gene: TRBJ2-7; V gene: TRBV28; CDR3 protein: ASSLLAGAYEQY
J gene: TRBJ2-1; V gene: TRBV27; CDR3 protein: ASSFGTGSNEQF
J gene: TRBJ2-7; V gene: TRBV29-1; CDR3 protein: SVEPGQGYEQY
J gene: TRBJ2-7; V gene: TRBV7-9; CDR3 protein: ASSSPLTGEQY
J gene: TRBJ2-7; V gene: TRBV28; CDR3 protein: ASSFGQGEQY
J gene: TRBJ2-7; V gene: TRBV4-3; CDR3 protein: ASSQDTGTGYEQY
J gene: TRBJ2-3; V gene: TRBV5-1; CDR3 protein: ASIPPRDRAPFSTDTQY
J gene: TRBJ1-2; V gene: TRBV29-1; CDR3 protein: SVSGTDYGYT
J gene: TRBJ2-2; V gene: TRBV9; CDR3 protein: ASSVDLVRGANTRELF
J gene: TRBJ2-3; V gene: TRBV9; CDR3 protein: ASSVGGADTQY
J gene: TRBJ1-6; V gene: TRBV5-6; CDR3 protein: ASSLLGPIGNSPLH
J gene: TRBJ1-1; V gene: TRBV19; CDR3 protein: ASRTGGTEAF
J gene: -; V gene: TRBV5-5; CDR3 protein: ASSMTVSYEQY
J gene: TRBJ1-4; V gene: TRBV2; CDR3 protein: ASSEAGGLEKLF
J gene: TRBJ1-1; V gene: TRBV9; CDR3 protein: ASSGGQGNTEAF
J gene: TRBJ2-3; V gene: TRBV9; CDR3 protein: ASSLQGAPSTDTQY
J gene: TRBJ1-2; V gene: TRBV14; CDR3 protein: ASSQGQGGAYGYT
J gene: TRBJ2-3; V gene: TRBV19; CDR3 protein: ASSSGGADTQY
J gene: TRBJ2-7; V gene: TRBV7-3; CDR3 protein: ASSLGPSHY
J gene: TRBJ2-3; V gene: TRBV5-6; CDR3 protein: ASSLGGQGTDTQY
J gene: TRBJ2-2; V gene: TRBV7-6; CDR3 protein: ASSLFASGTGELF
J gene: TRBJ2-1; V gene: TRBV6-1; CDR3 protein: ASSGLMGASYNEQF
J gene: TRBJ2-7; V gene: TRBV13; CDR3 protein: ASSPGTSNYEQY
J gene: TRBJ2-1; V gene: TRBV23-1; CDR3 protein: ASSPTSGRTRDEQF
J gene: TRBJ1-1; V gene: TRBV4-3; CDR3 protein: ASSQDRGTEAF
J gene: TRBJ1-5; V gene: TRBV28; CDR3 protein: ASSLGSQVHSNQPQH
J gene: TRBJ2-7; V gene: TRBV27; CDR3 protein: ASRMTSGRNEQY
J gene: -; V gene: TRBV4-2; CDR3 protein: ASSQDWVAGAYEQY
J gene: TRBJ1-1; V gene: TRBV28; CDR3 protein: ASRQGGAF
J gene: TRBJ2-3; V gene: TRBV13; CDR3 protein: ASSYPGTGQY
J gene: TRBJ1-6; V gene: TRBV30; CDR3 protein: AWDRGDPLH